The subject of this entry is one TCR beta chain. Profiled with immunoSEQ multiplex PCR; TCRdb holds only in-frame clones, not every one. The data show 300,000 or so clones, roughly 87% seen once. This specimen belongs to a study of blood T cell repertoires in COVID-19. As for the study in general: T cells, B-cell-depleted T cells, or PBMCs provided the cDNA or gDNA that served as material.

This CDR3 contains 11 residues. Trimming shortened V by 0 bases and J by 6 bases, and 5 bases separated the two germline ends. Germline CDR1 is GTSNPN and CDR2 is SVGIG (reference sequence). In terms of age and location, participants ranged from roughly 18 to 90 years and lived in about two dozen US areas. Assignments of participants to cohorts depended upon their own reported clinical history. The study counted Cohort 3 donors as recovered given two negative PCRs, clearance, or symptom resolution. The chain carries TRBV30 and TRBJ1-1, with D possibly matching TRBD1 (5 bases). The material sequenced was PBMCs or T cells enriched from blood (not recorded which). This sequence originates from a woman between 25 and 40 years old who had recovered from COVID-19. CDR3 sequence: CAWSVQAEAFF. CDR3 coding DNA: TGTGCCTGGAGTGTACAGGCTGAAGCTTTCTTT. The complete variable domain, with remaining parts taken from reference TRBV30 and TRBJ1-1, reads SQTIHQWPATLVQPVGSPLSLECTVEGTSNPNLYWYRQAAGRGLQLLFYSVGIGQISSEVPQNLSASRPQDRQFILSSKKLLLSDSGFYLCAWSVQAEAFFGQGTRLTVV.